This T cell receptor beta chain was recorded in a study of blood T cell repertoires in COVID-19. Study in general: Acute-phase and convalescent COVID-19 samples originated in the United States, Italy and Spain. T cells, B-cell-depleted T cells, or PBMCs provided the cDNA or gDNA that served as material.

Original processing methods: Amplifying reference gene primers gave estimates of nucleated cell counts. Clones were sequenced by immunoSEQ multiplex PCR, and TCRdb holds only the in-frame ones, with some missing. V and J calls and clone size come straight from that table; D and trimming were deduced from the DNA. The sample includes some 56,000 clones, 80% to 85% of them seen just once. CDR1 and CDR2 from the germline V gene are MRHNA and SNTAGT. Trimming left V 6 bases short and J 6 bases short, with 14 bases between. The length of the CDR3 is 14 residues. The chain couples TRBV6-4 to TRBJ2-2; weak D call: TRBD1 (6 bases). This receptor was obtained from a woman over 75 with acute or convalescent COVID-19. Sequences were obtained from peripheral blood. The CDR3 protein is CASSPDRLPGELFF. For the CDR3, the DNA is TGTGCCAGCAGCCCCGACAGGCTCCCCGGGGAGCTGTTTTTT.